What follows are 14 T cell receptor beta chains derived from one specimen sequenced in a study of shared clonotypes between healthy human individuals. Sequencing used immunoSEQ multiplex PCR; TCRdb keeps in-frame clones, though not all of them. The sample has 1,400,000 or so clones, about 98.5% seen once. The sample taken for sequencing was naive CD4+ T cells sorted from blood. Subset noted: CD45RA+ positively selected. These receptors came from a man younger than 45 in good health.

CDR3 nucleotides: TGTGCCAGCAGCAGACTAGCGCTATATACGCAGTATTTT. Protein: CASSRLALYTQYF. V and J are TRBV2 and TRBJ2-3, with TRBD2 matching 8 bases. CDR3 length equals 13 residues. The V gene's germline CDR1 is SNHLY and CDR2 FYNNEI. J was trimmed by 7 bases and V by 6 bases; bases with no gene match: 6.

For the CDR3, the DNA is TGTGCCAGCTCACCGCCGACAGGGAGGGGCAGCTATGGCTACACCTTC. This codes for CASSPPTGRGSYGYTF. The chain has TRBV18 and TRBJ1-2; TRBD1 agrees at 7 bases. CDR3 length equals 16 residues. The germline V gene encodes CDR1 KGHSH and CDR2 LQKENI. With V trimmed by 3 bases and J by 4 bases, 11 bases remained unmatched.

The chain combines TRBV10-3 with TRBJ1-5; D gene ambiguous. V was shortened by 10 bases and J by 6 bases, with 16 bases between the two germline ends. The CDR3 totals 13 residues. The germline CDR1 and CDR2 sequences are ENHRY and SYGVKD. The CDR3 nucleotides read TGTGCCAGTGAGGGCAGCTTGGGTCAGCCCCAGCATTTT. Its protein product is CASEGSLGQPQHF.

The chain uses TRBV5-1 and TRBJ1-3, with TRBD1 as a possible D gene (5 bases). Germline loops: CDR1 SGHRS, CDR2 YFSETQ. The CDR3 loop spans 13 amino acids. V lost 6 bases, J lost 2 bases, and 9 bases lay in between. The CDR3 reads CASNGGTGNTIYF. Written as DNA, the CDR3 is TGCGCCAGCAACGGGGGAACTGGAAACACCATATATTTT.

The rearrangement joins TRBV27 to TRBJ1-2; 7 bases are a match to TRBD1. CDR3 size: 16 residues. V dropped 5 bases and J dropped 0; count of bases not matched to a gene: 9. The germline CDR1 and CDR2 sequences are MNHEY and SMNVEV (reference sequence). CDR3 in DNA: TGTGCCAGCAGTCTGATAGGGACAGCCACTAACTATGGCTACACCTTC. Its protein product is CASSLIGTATNYGYTF.

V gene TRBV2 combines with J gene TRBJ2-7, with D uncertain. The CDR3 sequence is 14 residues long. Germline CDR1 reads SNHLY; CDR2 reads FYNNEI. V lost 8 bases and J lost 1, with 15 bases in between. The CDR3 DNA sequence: TGTGCCAGCTCCTGGAAACAGATTTCCTACGAGCAGTACTTC. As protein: CASSWKQISYEQYF.

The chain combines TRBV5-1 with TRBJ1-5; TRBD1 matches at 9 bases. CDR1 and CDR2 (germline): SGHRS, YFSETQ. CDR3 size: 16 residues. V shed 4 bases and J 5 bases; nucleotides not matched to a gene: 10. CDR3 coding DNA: TGCGCCAGCAGCCCCGGGACAGGGTGGGATGATCAGCCCCAGCATTTT. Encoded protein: CASSPGTGWDDQPQHF. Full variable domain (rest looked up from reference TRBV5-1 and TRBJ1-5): KAGVTQTPRYLIKTRGQQVTLSCSPISGHRSVSWYQQTPGQGLQFLFEYFSETQRNKGNFPGRFSGRQFSNSRSEMNVSTLELGDSALYLCASSPGTGWDDQPQHFGDGTRLSIL.

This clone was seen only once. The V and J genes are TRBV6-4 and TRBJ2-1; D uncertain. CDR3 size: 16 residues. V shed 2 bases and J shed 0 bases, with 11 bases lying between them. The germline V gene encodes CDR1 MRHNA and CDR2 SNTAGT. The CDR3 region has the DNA TGTGCCAGCAGTGACCGGATAACCTACTCCTACAATGAGCAGTTCTTC. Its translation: CASSDRITYSYNEQFF.

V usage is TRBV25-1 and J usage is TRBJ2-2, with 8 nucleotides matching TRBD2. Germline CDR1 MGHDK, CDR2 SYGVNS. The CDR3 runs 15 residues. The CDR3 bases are TGTGCAAGTGCCAGAGGCCAGCGGGGGTCCGGGGAGCTGTTTTTT. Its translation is CASARGQRGSGELFF.

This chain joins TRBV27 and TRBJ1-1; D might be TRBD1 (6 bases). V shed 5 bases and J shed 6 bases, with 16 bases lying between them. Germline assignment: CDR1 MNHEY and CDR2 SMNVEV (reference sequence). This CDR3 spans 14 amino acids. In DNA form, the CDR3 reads TGTGCCAGCAGTACCACCTCCAGGGGTCCTGAAGCTTTCTTT. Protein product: CASSTTSRGPEAFF.

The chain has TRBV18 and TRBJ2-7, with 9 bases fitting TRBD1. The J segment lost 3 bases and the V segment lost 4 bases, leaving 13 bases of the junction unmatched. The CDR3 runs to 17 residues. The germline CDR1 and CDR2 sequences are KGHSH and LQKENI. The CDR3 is CASSLTRTGGLIYEQYF. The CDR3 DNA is TGTGCCAGCTCACTTACAAGAACAGGGGGCCTGATCTACGAGCAGTACTTC.

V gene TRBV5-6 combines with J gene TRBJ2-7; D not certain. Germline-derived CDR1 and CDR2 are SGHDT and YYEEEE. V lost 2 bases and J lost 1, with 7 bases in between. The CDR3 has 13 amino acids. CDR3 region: CASSFSTSYEQYF. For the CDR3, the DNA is TGTGCCAGCAGCTTCAGCACATCCTACGAGCAGTACTTC. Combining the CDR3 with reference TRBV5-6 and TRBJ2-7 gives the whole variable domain DAGVTQSPTHLIKTRGQQVTLRCSPKSGHDTVSWYQQALGQGPQFIFQYYEEEERQRGNFPDRFSGHQFPNYSSELNVNALLLGDSALYLCASSFSTSYEQYFGPGTRLTVT.

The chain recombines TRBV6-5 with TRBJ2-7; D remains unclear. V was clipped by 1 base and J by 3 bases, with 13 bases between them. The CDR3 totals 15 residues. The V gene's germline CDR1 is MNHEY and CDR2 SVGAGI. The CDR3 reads CASSYLTGQFYEQYF. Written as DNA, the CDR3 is TGTGCCAGCAGTTACTTAACTGGGCAGTTCTACGAGCAGTACTTC.

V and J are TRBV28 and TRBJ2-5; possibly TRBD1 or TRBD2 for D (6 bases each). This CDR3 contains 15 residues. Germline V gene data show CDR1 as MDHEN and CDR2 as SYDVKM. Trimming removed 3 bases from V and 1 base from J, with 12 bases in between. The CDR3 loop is CASSLPGGRQETQYF. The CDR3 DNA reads TGTGCCAGCAGTTTGCCCGGGGGCCGCCAAGAGACCCAGTACTTC.